This is a list of T cell receptor beta chains from one sample in a study of cytomegalovirus exposure and HLA in healthy donors. Assay used: immunoSEQ multiplex PCR; TCRdb lists only in-frame clones, some missing. The sample records under 200,000 clones, roughly 83% being singletons. The sample comprised PBMCs. The receptors stem from a boy between 2 and 15 years old in good health and CMV-seronegative. Both conserved end residues are part of each CDR3. The order of the fields is clone size, J gene, D gene, V gene, CDR3 protein, CDR3 DNA. The D gene is left open where the match is weak. Not every row has a clone size; where given, it reads once, few, many or a size class.

abundance: -
j_gene: TRBJ2-3
d_gene: -
v_gene: TRBV6-6
CDR3aa: CASSYGWEVGTDTQYF
CDR3nt: TGTGCCAGCAGTTACGGGTGGGAGGTGGGCACAGATACGCAGTATTTT

abundance: -
j_gene: TRBJ2-1
d_gene: -
v_gene: TRBV27
CDR3aa: CASSSRQSSYNEQFF
CDR3nt: TGTGCCAGCAGTTCCCGACAAAGCTCCTACAATGAGCAGTTCTTC

abundance: -
j_gene: TRBJ2-1
d_gene: TRBD2
v_gene: TRBV19
CDR3aa: CASHAGTSYNEQFF
CDR3nt: TGTGCCAGCCACGCCGGGACTAGTTACAATGAGCAGTTCTTC

abundance: -
j_gene: TRBJ1-2
d_gene: -
v_gene: TRBV30
CDR3aa: CAWSPSLTGLYGYTF
CDR3nt: TGTGCCTGGAGTCCATCCCTGACAGGTCTCTATGGCTACACCTTC

abundance: -
j_gene: TRBJ2-3
d_gene: -
v_gene: TRBV13
CDR3aa: CASSLGFRGTDTQYF
CDR3nt: TGTGCCAGCAGCTTAGGGTTTAGGGGAACAGATACGCAGTATTTT

abundance: -
j_gene: TRBJ2-7
d_gene: TRBD2
v_gene: TRBV2
CDR3aa: CASSGATSGNYEQYF
CDR3nt: TGTGCCAGCAGTGGGGCGACTAGCGGGAACTACGAGCAGTACTTC

abundance: -
j_gene: TRBJ2-7
d_gene: TRBD2
v_gene: TRBV18
CDR3aa: CASSGLAGLFAEQYF
CDR3nt: TGTGCCAGCTCGGGACTAGCGGGACTTTTTGCGGAGCAGTACTTC

abundance: -
j_gene: TRBJ1-6
d_gene: TRBD1
v_gene: TRBV6-1
CDR3aa: CASSAGTGEASPLHF
CDR3nt: TGTGCCAGCAGTGCCGGGACAGGGGAAGCCTCACCCCTCCACTTT

abundance: -
j_gene: TRBJ2-5
d_gene: -
v_gene: TRBV6-1
CDR3aa: CASSEVGPQETQYF
CDR3nt: TGTGCCAGCAGTGAAGTTGGGCCACAAGAGACCCAGTACTTC

abundance: -
j_gene: TRBJ2-1
d_gene: -
v_gene: TRBV28
CDR3aa: CASLSGVYDEQFF
CDR3nt: TGTGCCAGCCTGAGTGGAGTTTACGATGAGCAGTTCTTC

abundance: once
j_gene: TRBJ1-2
d_gene: -
v_gene: TRBV30
CDR3aa: CACMTVNYGYTF
CDR3nt: TGTGCCTGCATGACAGTTAACTATGGCTACACCTTC

abundance: -
j_gene: TRBJ1-1
d_gene: -
v_gene: TRBV4-2
CDR3aa: CASSQVLIGGAEAFF
CDR3nt: TGTGCCAGCAGCCAAGTACTCATTGGGGGCGCTGAAGCTTTCTTT

abundance: -
j_gene: TRBJ2-7
d_gene: -
v_gene: TRBV10-3
CDR3aa: CATGELYEQYF
CDR3nt: TGTGCCACCGGGGAGCTCTACGAGCAGTACTTC

abundance: -
j_gene: TRBJ1-1
d_gene: -
v_gene: TRBV27
CDR3aa: CASSFRLNTEAFF
CDR3nt: TGTGCCAGCAGTTTTCGGTTGAACACTGAAGCTTTCTTT

abundance: -
j_gene: TRBJ2-3
d_gene: TRBD2
v_gene: TRBV27
CDR3aa: CASRILAGEGLVAAQYF
CDR3nt: TGTGCCAGCAGGATACTAGCGGGGGAGGGCCTGGTGGCGGCGCAGTATTTT

abundance: -
j_gene: TRBJ1-1
d_gene: -
v_gene: TRBV30
CDR3aa: CAWSLGGRAFF
CDR3nt: TGTGCCTGGAGTCTAGGAGGTAGGGCTTTCTTT

abundance: -
j_gene: TRBJ2-2
d_gene: -
v_gene: TRBV19
CDR3aa: CASISGGSTGELFF
CDR3nt: TGTGCCAGTATCTCAGGTGGTAGCACCGGGGAGCTGTTTTTT

abundance: -
j_gene: TRBJ2-3
d_gene: TRBD1
v_gene: TRBV9
CDR3aa: CASSPSTTGGADTQYF
CDR3nt: TGTGCCAGCAGCCCCAGCACGACAGGGGGCGCAGATACGCAGTATTTT

abundance: -
j_gene: TRBJ1-6
d_gene: -
v_gene: TRBV30
CDR3aa: CAWKQGSNSPLHF
CDR3nt: TGTGCCTGGAAGCAAGGGAGTAATTCACCCCTCCACTTT